Presented here are 27 T cell receptor beta chains from one specimen sequenced in a study of tissue T cells after allogeneic stem cell transplantation. The table came from immunoSEQ multiplex PCR; TCRdb's copy has only in-frame clones and leaves some out. This sample has roughly 50,000 clones, with around 70% found just once. The sequenced sample consisted of sorted cells pooled from one or two spleens. These receptors were collected from a pool of C57BL/6 mice in good health.

As regards this clone: The genes are named according to mouse. The read ends 1 residue shy of where the CDR3 ends; the end is completed using the germline J gene. The rearrangement uses TRBV31 and TRBJ1-4; possible D gene TRBD1, 6 bases. Germline V gene lookup returns CDR1 GKSSPN and CDR2 SITVG. Trimming removed 0 bases from V and 3 bases from J, with 8 bases in between. This CDR3 is built from 14 residues. The CDR3 spells CAWSLGGANERLFF. CDR3 bases read: TGTGCCTGGAGTCTAGGGGGGGCCAACGAAAGATTATTT.

Details on this clone: Any gene name here is a mouse gene name. The read terminates 1 residue before the CDR3 end, so the remaining end is supplied by the germline J gene. This rearrangement joins TRBV20 to TRBJ2-7, with 8 bases aligning to TRBD2. CDR3 length: 13 residues. Germline values: CDR1 GFQATS, CDR2 STVNSAI. V lost 2 bases to trimming and J lost 3 bases; unmatched junction nucleotides: 3. CDR3 residues: CGARTLGGYEQYF. The sequenced CDR3 bases are TGTGGTGCTAGGACCCTGGGGGGCTATGAACAGTAC. The full variable domain, with the rest looked up from reference TRBV20 and TRBJ2-7, is GALVYQYPRRTICKSGTSMRMECQAVGFQATSVAWYRQSPQKTFELIALSTVNSAIKYEQNFTQEKFPISHPNLSFSSMTVLNAYLEDRGLYLCGARTLGGYEQYFGPGTRLTVL.

A word on this clone: Germline and genes here are mouse. The sequence runs out 1 residue before the end of the CDR3; the remainder is reconstructed from the germline J gene. The chain is built from TRBV16 and TRBJ2-7; 7 nucleotides match TRBD2. The CDR3 loop spans 16 amino acids. Germline V gene lookup returns CDR1 SGHSA and CDR2 FRNQAP. The ends lost 0 bases at V and 0 bases at J; junction bases unmatched: 5. The CDR3 protein is CASSLETGPSSYEQYF. CDR3 bases read: TGTGCAAGCAGCTTAGAGACTGGGCCGAGCTCCTATGAACAGTAC.

As concerns this clone: All gene names here are mouse names. The read halts 1 residue ahead of the CDR3 end, with the missing end drawn from the germline J gene. The chain is built from TRBV22 and TRBJ1-1; TRBD1 is taken as the D call from the table, unchecked against the DNA. TRBV22 is shown as a pseudogene. The CDR3 loop spans 13 amino acids. The covered CDR3 bases are TGTGCCAGCAGTCTACAGGGAAACACAGAAGTCTTC. It yields the protein CASSLQGNTEVF. The full CDR3 sequence reads CASSLQGNTEVFF.

This clone has just one count. Here the gene names and germline are mouse. The DNA read from the CDR3 is TGTGCTAGCAGCCTTACAGAGAACACAGAAGTCTTC. Translated: CASSLTENTEVF. The whole CDR3 sequence reads CASSLTENTEVFF. The J gene is TRBJ1-1, the V gene TRBV29; D not resolved. The CDR3 is cut off 1 residue early in the read; its end comes from the germline J gene. Trimming left V 6 bases short and J 0 bases short, with 8 bases between. The CDR3 is 13 residues long. Germline V gives CDR1 MSHET, CDR2 SYDVDS.

This clone was recorded a few times. Gene labels here are mouse ones. The missing CDR3 end, 1 residue past where the read stops, is filled in from the germline J gene. This sequence joins TRBV3 and TRBJ1-1; D is unclear. The CDR3 has 13 residues. Germline loops: CDR1 SNHLY, CDR2 FYNGKV (reference sequence). V was pared by 1 base and J by 4 bases, with 7 bases between. The CDR3: CASSLGGSTEVFF. The sequenced part of the CDR3 DNA is TGTGCCAGCAGCTTAGGAGGGAGCACAGAAGTCTTC. Full variable domain (outside the CDR3, taken from reference TRBV3 and TRBJ1-1): GPKVLQIPSHQIIDMGQMVTLNCDPVSNHLYFYWYKQILGQQMEFLVNFYNGKVMEKSKLFKDQFSVERPDGSYFTLKIQPTALEDSAVYFCASSLGGSTEVFFGKGTRLTVV.

As to this clone: Mouse names are used for the genes. The read comes to an end 1 residue before the CDR3 does, leaving the germline J gene to fill in the end. This chain joins TRBV30 and TRBJ1-1; D is unresolved. CDR1 and CDR2 from the germline V gene are SQVVS and ANEGSEA. The CDR3 is 12 amino acids. V lost 3 bases, J lost 8 bases, and 13 bases lay in between. The CDR3 sequence is CSSSPPGGEVFF. The sequenced CDR3 bases are TGTAGTTCTAGCCCGCCGGGAGGGGAAGTCTTC.

On this clone: Gene labels here are mouse ones. Read data end 1 residue before the CDR3 end; the end is taken from the germline J gene. The chain has TRBV15 and TRBJ2-5; D perhaps matches TRBD2 (7 bases). The CDR3 runs to 13 residues. CDR1 and CDR2 from the germline V gene are SGHND and FRSKSL. Trimming removed 4 bases from V and 5 bases from J, with 10 bases in between. The CDR3 spells CASSSGGPDTQYF. Partial CDR3 DNA: TGTGCCAGCAGTTCTGGGGGCCCAGACACCCAGTAC. Full variable domain (remainder filled in from reference TRBV15 and TRBJ2-5): DAGVTQTPRHEVAEKGQTIILKCEPVSGHNDLFWYRQTKIQGLELLSYFRSKSLMEDGGAFKDRFKAEMLNSSFSTLKIQPTEPKDSAVYLCASSSGGPDTQYFGPGTRLLVL.

Concerning this clone itself: The genes and germline here are from mouse. The DNA read from the CDR3 is TGTGCAAGCAGCTTGGGACTGGGGGTAAACACCTTGTAC. Protein: CASSLGLGVNTLY. The entire CDR3 sequence reads CASSLGLGVNTLYF. The J gene is TRBJ2-4, the V gene TRBV16; TRBD2 matches at 11 bases. The read ends 1 residue before the CDR3 terminus; that terminus is restored from the germline J gene. The CDR3 loop spans 14 amino acids. Germline CDR1 SGHSA, CDR2 FRNQAP. V lost 3 bases to trimming and J lost 5 bases; unmatched junction nucleotides: 1.

Of note for this clone: Mouse gene names and germline throughout. Coverage ceases 1 residue before the CDR3 finishes, and the germline J gene fills in the end. The rearrangement joins TRBV13-3 to TRBJ1-6; TRBD1 might be the D (5 bases). TRBJ1-6 is known as an ORF, though its function is uncertain. Germline CDR1 and CDR2: NNHDY and SYVADS. The CDR3 loop spans 14 amino acids. The ends were cut back, 3 bases at V and 8 bases at J, with 12 bases in the middle. The part of the CDR3 DNA that was read is TGTGCCAGCAGTGGGCAGGGAGGGGATTCGCCCCTCTAC. This codes for CASSGQGGDSPLY. The CDR3 in its entirety is CASSGQGGDSPLYF.

On this clone: Mouse gene names and germline throughout. The read falls 1 residue short of the CDR3 end, and the missing part is taken from the germline J gene. This rearrangement joins TRBV16 to TRBJ2-5, with 9 bases aligning to TRBD1. Germline V CDR1 and CDR2: SGHSA, FRNQAP. This CDR3 is built from 15 residues. Trimming at V came to 4 bases and at J to 8 bases, leaving 10 bases not matched to a gene. Partial CDR3 DNA: TGTGCAAGCAGCTCCTTCCGGGACAGGGAAGGCACCCAGTAC. It yields the protein CASSSFRDREGTQY. Given in full, the CDR3 is CASSSFRDREGTQYF.

Notes on this clone: The genes and germline here are from mouse. Sequencing ends 1 residue short of the CDR3 end; the germline J gene provides the rest. This rearrangement joins TRBV12-1 to TRBJ2-4, with 11 bases matching TRBD2. The germline CDR1 and CDR2 sequences are SGHSN and HYEKVE. The CDR3 spans 16 residues. The J segment lost 1 base and the V segment lost 2 bases, leaving 4 bases of the junction unmatched. The sequenced CDR3 bases are TGTGCCAGCTCTCGCGACTGGGGGGGTGGTCAAAACACCTTGTAC. This encodes CASSRDWGGGQNTLY. The CDR3 in its entirety is CASSRDWGGGQNTLYF.

As for this clone: The genes are named according to mouse. The read halts 1 residue ahead of the CDR3 end, with the missing end drawn from the germline J gene. V is TRBV16 and J is TRBJ2-5; TRBD2 might be the D (5 bases). This CDR3 spans 14 amino acids. Trimming pared 4 bases from V and 0 bases from J, leaving 8 bases between. The germline V gene encodes CDR1 SGHSA and CDR2 FRNQAP. The chain's CDR3 is CASSSYWNQDTQYF. The covered CDR3 bases are TGTGCAAGCAGCTCATACTGGAACCAAGACACCCAGTAC.

Notes on this clone: The genes and germline here are from mouse. The read terminates 1 residue before the CDR3 end, so the remaining end is supplied by the germline J gene. The rearrangement joins TRBV24 to TRBJ1-6; maybe TRBD1 (6 bases). TRBJ1-6 is noted as an ORF with a role that remains uncertain. Trimming shortened V by 4 bases and J by 4 bases, and 14 bases separated the two germline ends. The CDR3 is 16 amino acids. Germline V gene lookup returns CDR1 KGHTA and CDR2 FRNEEI. Here the CDR3 reads CASSPIRDKYNSPLYF. The sequenced CDR3 bases are TGTGCCAGCAGTCCTATTCGGGACAAATATAATTCGCCCCTCTAC.

Worth noting for this clone: The gene names given are mouse names. The observed sequence ends 1 residue before the CDR3 terminus, with the missing tail filled in from the germline J gene. The chain recombines TRBV5 with TRBJ2-4, with D unclear. Germline V gene data show CDR1 as LGHNA and CDR2 as YNLKQL (reference sequence). Trimming took 0 bases from V and 5 from J, leaving 6 bases between them. The CDR3 covers 13 residues. CDR3 DNA (partial): TGTGCCAGCAGCCAAGATGGAGGAAACACCTTGTAC. It codes for CASSQDGGNTLY. The CDR3 reads in full as CASSQDGGNTLYF.

As concerns this clone: Gene names follow the mouse nomenclature. With the read ending 1 residue before the CDR3 end, the germline J gene is used to fill in that end. The gene calls are TRBV20 and TRBJ1-2; 7 bases fit TRBD1. Germline CDR1 GFQATS, CDR2 STVNSAI. This CDR3 comprises 13 residues. V dropped 2 bases and J dropped 1; count of bases not matched to a gene: 1. The CDR3 region is CGARNRGNSDYTF. Partial CDR3 DNA: TGTGGTGCTAGGAACAGGGGAAACTCCGACTACACC. Supplemented by reference TRBV20 and TRBJ1-2, the full variable domain reads GALVYQYPRRTICKSGTSMRMECQAVGFQATSVAWYRQSPQKTFELIALSTVNSAIKYEQNFTQEKFPISHPNLSFSSMTVLNAYLEDRGLYLCGARNRGNSDYTFGSGTRLLVI.

Concerning this clone itself: Genes here carry mouse names. The read terminates 1 residue before the CDR3 end, so the remaining end is supplied by the germline J gene. The chain combines TRBV12-2 with TRBJ2-1; TRBD1 matches at 7 bases. This CDR3 is built from 13 residues. V trimming: 4 bases; J trimming: 6 bases; junction bases outside the gene matches: 5. CDR1 and CDR2 (germline): SGHLS, HYDKME. CDR3 protein: CASSHGQAAEQFF. The part of the CDR3 DNA that was read is TGTGCCAGCTCCCACGGACAGGCTGCTGAGCAGTTC. The complete variable domain, with remaining parts taken from reference TRBV12-2 and TRBJ2-1, reads NSGVVQSPRYIIKGKGERSILKCIPISGHLSVAWYQQTQGQELKFFIQHYDKMERDKGNLPSRFSVQQFDDYHSEMNMSALELEDSAVYFCASSHGQAAEQFFGPGTRLTVL.

As to this clone: Gene names are mouse gene names. From the germline J gene comes the end of the CDR3, since the read stops 1 residue before it. The rearrangement joins TRBV20 to TRBJ2-1, with a possible D match to TRBD1 (6 bases). Looked up from germline, CDR1 is GFQATS and CDR2 is STVNSAI. The V end was cut by 0 bases, the J end by 3 bases, with 6 bases between. The CDR3 extends over 13 amino acids. CDR3 protein: CGAREGGYAEQFF. The CDR3 bases that were read are TGTGGTGCTAGGGAAGGGGGCTATGCTGAGCAGTTC.

This clone was seen more than once but under ten times. Genes and germline are mouse. The CDR3 end is not reached by the read, which stops 1 residue before it; the germline J gene fills it in. The rearrangement uses TRBV3 and TRBJ2-3; 12 bases line up with TRBD1. Germline V gene sequence: CDR1 SNHLY, CDR2 FYNGKV (reference sequence). J lost 4 bases, V lost 5 bases, and 4 bases had no gene match. The CDR3 length is 15 residues. The CDR3 protein is CASSPRDRGPETLYF. The sequenced CDR3 bases are TGTGCCAGCAGCCCGCGGGACAGGGGGCCAGAAACGCTGTAT.

Comment on this clone: Mouse names are used for the genes. Sequencing ends 1 residue short of the CDR3 end; the germline J gene provides the rest. V is TRBV19 and J is TRBJ2-5; D remains ambiguous. V was trimmed by 3 bases and J by 4 bases, leaving 6 bases between them. CDR3 length equals 12 residues. The germline V gene has CDR1 FNHDT and CDR2 SITEND (reference sequence). The covered CDR3 bases are TGTGCCAGCAGTACCGGGGAAGACACCCAGTAC. It translates to CASSTGEDTQY. The full CDR3 is CASSTGEDTQYF.

This clone occurred a few times. Mouse gene names apply. The read ends 1 residue before the CDR3 terminus; that terminus is restored from the germline J gene. The gene calls are TRBV23 and TRBJ1-3; no DNA check was done on the table's D call, TRBD1. This CDR3 region has 15 residues. Germline assignment: CDR1 KGHTA and CDR2 FQNQQP. Here the CDR3 reads CSSSQSDRVGNTLYF. The sequenced part of the CDR3 DNA is TGCTCCAGCAGTCAATCAGACAGGGTGGGAAATACGCTCTAT. Variable domain in full (rest from reference TRBV23 and TRBJ1-3): DAAVTQKPRYLIKMKGQEAEMKCIPEKGHTAVFWYQQKQSKELKFLIYFQNQQPLDQIDMVKERFSAVCPSSSLCSLGIRTCEAEDSALYLCSSSQSDRVGNTLYFGEGSRLIVV.

In the case of this clone: All gene names here are mouse names. The CDR3 end is not reached by the read, which stops 1 residue before it; the germline J gene fills it in. This chain joins TRBV14 and TRBJ2-1, with 8 positions matching TRBD2. The CDR3 covers 14 residues. The V segment lost 5 bases and the J segment 1 base; nucleotides outside the gene matches: 2. Germline CDR1 is SGHDT and CDR2 is FRDEAV. CDR3 DNA (partial): TGTGCCAGCAGACCTGGGGGGAACTATGCTGAGCAGTTC. Residues: CASRPGGNYAEQF. The full-length CDR3 reads as CASRPGGNYAEQFF.

This clone has a handful of counts. These gene names are mouse names. The DNA ends 1 residue before the CDR3 does, and the rest of the CDR3 is filled in from the germline J gene. The chain carries TRBV13-1 and TRBJ2-1, with 7 bases aligning to TRBD2. The ends lost 0 bases at V and 3 bases at J; junction bases unmatched: 0. Per germline, CDR1 NSHNY and CDR2 SYGAGN. The CDR3 is 14 residues long. CDR3 amino acids: CASSDGGGYAEQFF. The part of the CDR3 DNA that was read is TGTGCCAGCAGTGATGGGGGGGGCTATGCTGAGCAGTTC.

Points on this clone: Gene names refer to mouse genes. The read gets to within 1 residue of the CDR3 end, and the germline J gene fills in the rest. The V gene is TRBV16, the J gene TRBJ2-7; TRBD1 or TRBD2 may be the D gene (5 bases each). The CDR3 totals 12 residues. The V gene lost 8 bases and the J gene lost 0 bases, with 8 bases spanning the gap. Germline-derived CDR1 and CDR2 are SGHSA and FRNQAP. CDR3 amino acids: CASRGFSYEQYF. The CDR3 bases that were read are TGTGCAAGCCGGGGGTTCTCCTATGAACAGTAC.

Regarding this clone: The gene names given are mouse names. The part of the CDR3 DNA that was read is TGTGCCAGCAGCATGACTGGGAACCAAGACACCCAGTAC. Translating gives CASSMTGNQDTQY. The CDR3 in its entirety is CASSMTGNQDTQYF. The V call is TRBV3, the J call TRBJ2-5; 7 bases are shared with TRBD2. The CDR3 goes on 1 residue after the read ends, and that part is filled in from the germline J gene. This CDR3 is built from 14 residues. V lost 5 bases to trimming and J lost 0 bases; unmatched junction nucleotides: 2. CDR1 SNHLY and CDR2 FYNGKV come from the germline V gene (reference sequence).

Note on this clone: Gene names and germline match the mouse. The read stops 1 residue short of the end of the CDR3; the missing end is completed from the germline J gene. V usage is TRBV26 and J usage is TRBJ2-3; a weak D match, TRBD1 (7 bases). V gave up 2 bases and J gave up 2 bases, with 14 bases separating them. CDR1 is KGHPV and CDR2 is FQNQEV in the germline V gene (reference sequence). The CDR3 is made up of 16 amino acids. The covered CDR3 bases are TGTGCCAGCAGTCTGGGGGGCAGGGGGGATGCAGAAACGCTGTAT. This translates into CASSLGGRGDAETLY. The whole CDR3 is CASSLGGRGDAETLYF.

Of note for this clone: These gene names are mouse names. The CDR3 end lies 1 residue beyond the end of the read and is filled in from the germline J gene. The gene calls are TRBV20 and TRBJ2-5; weak D call: TRBD1 (6 bases). Germline CDR1 is GFQATS and CDR2 is STVNSAI. Trimming removed 1 base from V and 3 bases from J, with 8 bases in between. The CDR3 contains 13 residues. The part of the CDR3 DNA that was read is TGTGGTGCTAGGGCGGGACATCAAGACACCCAGTAC. Translated, it gives CGARAGHQDTQY. The entire CDR3 reads CGARAGHQDTQYF.